This TCR beta chain was profiled in a study of CD8+ T cells in alopecia areata. Treatment given: oral pan-JAK inhibitor, 5-10 mg twice daily. Sorted populations comprised CD4+ and CD8+ T cells obtained from PBMCs. This clone was seen a single time. It was cDNA, reverse transcribed from extracted RNA, that served as the sequencing template. Profiling relied on immunoSEQ multiplex PCR, and the TCRdb table lists in-frame clones only, not all of them. The sample holds 200,000 to 250,000 clones; over 60% are singletons and the top ten take around 1.2%. The receptor was derived from a human donor with alopecia areata. The sample was CD4+ T cells sorted from blood, taken between weeks 43 and 45, from a patient treated with tofacitinib.

The CDR3 loop is CASSLMGTDEQYF. The CDR3 coding sequence is TGTGCCAGCAGCTTGATGGGGACGGATGAGCAGTACTTC. V and J are TRBV5-6 and TRBJ2-7, with D perhaps assigned TRBD1 or TRBD2 (5 bases each). Trimming pared 1 base from V and 7 bases from J, leaving 12 bases between. CDR1 SGHDT and CDR2 YYEEEE come from the germline V gene. The CDR3 contains 13 residues.